Presented here are 29 T cell receptor beta chains from one specimen sequenced in a study of cytomegalovirus exposure and HLA in healthy donors. The PCR employed 60 Vbeta primers together with 13 Jbeta primers. The repertoire was sequenced with immunoSEQ multiplex PCR; TCRdb's copy has only in-frame clones and lacks some. Among more than 150,000 clones listed, approximately 83% were seen once. Sequences were obtained from PBMCs. The receptors shown here come from a man aged 18 to 29 in good health and CMV-seropositive.

This clone appeared a few times. This sequence joins TRBV5-1 and TRBJ2-2; D gene ambiguous. CDR3 length: 12 residues. V was shortened by 10 bases and J by 3 bases, with 10 bases between the two germline ends. The germline V gene has CDR1 SGHRS and CDR2 YFSETQ. CDR3 amino acids: CAGRVDTGELFF. The DNA of the CDR3 is TGCGCCGGCCGGGTGGACACCGGGGAGCTGTTTTTT.

This clone was recorded only once. The chain is built from TRBV7-6 and TRBJ2-3; D is unclear. The CDR3 length is 15 residues. V lost 5 bases, J lost 0 bases, and 12 bases lay in between. Germline assignment: CDR1 SGHVS and CDR2 FNYEAQ. The CDR3 DNA reads TGTGCCAGCAGCCCCCTCGCGGCAAGCACAGATACGCAGTATTTT. Amino acids: CASSPLAASTDTQYF.

V usage is TRBV7-6 and J usage is TRBJ1-2; 7 nucleotides line up with TRBD1. Trimming took 2 bases from V and 11 from J; bases not matched to a gene: 11. CDR1 and CDR2 from the germline V gene are SGHVS and FNYEAQ. CDR3 length equals 14 residues. This CDR3 is CASSLSTGIMGYTF. The CDR3, as DNA: TGTGCCAGCAGCTTATCGACAGGGATCATGGGGTACACCTTC.

This chain joins TRBV7-2 and TRBJ2-3, with D unresolved. The length of the CDR3 is 13 residues. Germline loops: CDR1 SGHTA, CDR2 FQGNSA. V was pared by 5 bases and J by 3 bases, with 9 bases between. The DNA for the CDR3 is TGTGCCAGCAGCGTCGGAGTTACAGATACGCAGTATTTT. It translates to CASSVGVTDTQYF.

The chain recombines TRBV6-1 with TRBJ2-3; weak D call: TRBD2 (5 bases). The CDR3 length is 14 residues. V was clipped by 6 bases and J by 2 bases, with 12 bases between them. Looked up from germline, CDR1 is MNHNS and CDR2 is SASEGT. DNA for the CDR3: TGTGCCAGCAGCGATACTAGACCCACAGATACGCAGTATTTT. It codes for CASSDTRPTDTQYF.

This clone was detected a few times. The chain has TRBV5-4 and TRBJ2-5; 10 nucleotides line up with TRBD2. V was pared by 2 bases and J by 2 bases, with 3 bases of the junction left unmatched. The V gene's germline CDR1 is SGHNT and CDR2 YYREEE (reference sequence). The CDR3 is 15 residues long. CDR3 sequence reads: CASSLGLAEQETQYF. DNA of the CDR3: TGTGCCAGCAGCTTAGGACTAGCGGAACAAGAGACCCAGTACTTC.

In its sample, this clone was seen a few times. The chain employs TRBV7-6 and TRBJ2-5, with 8 bases identical to TRBD1. Germline lookup yields CDR1 SGHVS and CDR2 FNYEAQ. This CDR3 is built from 17 residues. The V gene end was trimmed by 1 base and the J gene end by 3 bases; junction bases not matched to a gene: 10. The CDR3 is CASSLGLRQGQEETQYF. Written as DNA, the CDR3 is TGTGCCAGCAGCTTAGGTCTGAGGCAGGGACAGGAAGAGACCCAGTACTTC.

The chain has TRBV5-5 and TRBJ2-7; maybe TRBD2 (6 bases). The germline gives CDR1 SGHKS, CDR2 YYEKEE (reference sequence). The CDR3 spans 15 residues. V gave up 0 bases and J gave up 1 base, with 11 bases separating them. The DNA of the CDR3 is TGTGCCAGCAGCTTGGCCCTGGGACTTTCCTACGAGCAGTACTTC. As protein: CASSLALGLSYEQYF.

CDR3 coding DNA: TGTGCCAGCAGCGGGGACAGGGGGCGCGAAACTGGAAACACCATATATTTT. Translation: CASSGDRGRETGNTIYF. The V gene is TRBV9, the J gene TRBJ1-3; 12 bases are a match to TRBD1. Trimming removed 3 bases from V and 2 bases from J; junction bases left unmatched: 6. Germline lookup yields CDR1 SGDLS and CDR2 YYNGEE. This CDR3 has 17 residues.

This clone was picked up a small number of times. The chain employs TRBV27 and TRBJ1-1, with a possible D match to TRBD1 (5 bases). CDR1 is MNHEY, CDR2 SMNVEV, per germline (reference sequence). V dropped 0 bases and J dropped 1 base, with 6 bases sitting between them. The CDR3 totals 14 residues. The CDR3 bases are TGTGCCAGCAGTTTATCCAGGGCGAACACTGAAGCTTTCTTT. It is translated as CASSLSRANTEAFF.

The J gene is TRBJ2-2, the V gene TRBV27; unclear D gene. This CDR3 has 13 amino acids. CDR1 is MNHEY and CDR2 is SMNVEV in the germline V gene (reference sequence). Trimming removed 4 bases from V and 7 bases from J, with 10 bases in between. The CDR3 DNA reads TGTGCCAGCAGTTCACACAGTCTCGGGGAGCTGTTTTTT. Amino acids: CASSSHSLGELFF.

A single count supports this clone. The V and J genes are TRBV7-2 and TRBJ2-3; 11 nucleotides agree with TRBD2. This CDR3 has 13 amino acids. Trimming at V came to 7 bases and at J to 4 bases, leaving 1 base not matched to a gene. Germline-derived CDR1 and CDR2 are SGHTA and FQGNSA. CDR3: CASTSGGSDTQYF. The CDR3 coding sequence is TGTGCCAGCACTAGCGGGGGGTCAGATACGCAGTATTTT.

V gene TRBV7-2 combines with J gene TRBJ1-1; D might be TRBD1 (6 bases). This CDR3 has 16 amino acids. The germline V gene has CDR1 SGHTA and CDR2 FQGNSA. With 2 bases removed from V and 11 bases from J, the gap between germline ends came to 24 bases. CDR3 sequence: CASSLLLPQGSDGAFF. The CDR3 DNA reads TGTGCCAGCAGCTTATTATTACCCCAGGGGAGTGACGGGGCTTTCTTT.

The rearrangement joins TRBV11-1 to TRBJ2-1, with 7 bases aligning to TRBD2. V shed 3 bases and J 4 bases; nucleotides not matched to a gene: 9. Germline loops: CDR1 SGHAT, CDR2 FQDESV (reference sequence). The length of the CDR3 is 16 residues. The CDR3 nucleotides are TGTGCCAGCAGCTTTCGGGGGGAAGCTGGGTACAATGAGCAGTTCTTC. It codes for CASSFRGEAGYNEQFF.

This sequence joins TRBV2 and TRBJ2-6, with TRBD1 matching over 9 bases. The ends lost 8 bases at V and 0 bases at J; junction bases unmatched: 8. The CDR3 is 17 residues long. Germline CDR1 is SNHLY and CDR2 is FYNNEI. The CDR3 protein is CASAWDRARSGANVLTF. CDR3 in DNA: TGTGCCAGCGCCTGGGACAGGGCCCGCTCTGGGGCCAACGTCCTGACTTTC.

The V gene is TRBV19, the J gene TRBJ1-4; 7 bases map to TRBD1. Germline CDR1 reads LNHDA; CDR2 reads SQIVND (reference sequence). The CDR3 consists of 13 residues. The trim removed 3 bases at V and 7 bases at J, leaving 2 bases unmatched. The CDR3 here is CASSIYRGEKLFF. CDR3 DNA sequence: TGTGCCAGTAGTATTTACAGGGGTGAAAAACTGTTTTTT.

This chain connects TRBV11-2 to TRBJ2-7; TRBD1 is a possible D gene (5 bases). CDR1 and CDR2 (germline): SGHAT, FQNNGV. This CDR3 is built from 18 residues. The V end lost 0 bases, the J end lost 4 bases, and 22 bases lay between the germline ends. The CDR3 nucleotides read TGTGCCAGCAGCTTAGAGGGTATTGGTCAGGGTGGCAGGTACGAGCAGTACTTC. As protein: CASSLEGIGQGGRYEQYF.

This clone was observed a single time. The genes are TRBV4-1 and TRBJ2-5; 12 nucleotides agree with TRBD2. V was clipped by 0 bases and J by 5 bases; unmatched bases: 10. The V gene's germline CDR1 is MGHRA and CDR2 YSYEKL. The CDR3 totals 18 residues. The CDR3 here is CASSQEIEPSGGAETQYF. The CDR3 nucleotides are TGCGCCAGCAGCCAAGAAATTGAACCTAGCGGGGGGGCGGAGACCCAGTACTTC.

The sample holds one count of this clone. The chain recombines TRBV7-9 with TRBJ2-2; D possibly corresponds to TRBD1 (5 bases). This CDR3 is 13 amino acids long. CDR1 is SEHNR, CDR2 FQNEAQ, per germline (reference sequence). The V end was cut by 1 base, the J end by 5 bases, with 5 bases between. This chain's CDR3 is CASSLDRTGELFF. DNA for the CDR3: TGTGCCAGCAGCTTAGACAGGACCGGGGAGCTGTTTTTT.

The chain couples TRBV10-3 to TRBJ2-4; TRBD2 matches at 8 bases. The CDR3 consists of 15 residues. Germline lookup yields CDR1 ENHRY and CDR2 SYGVKD. The ends lost 11 bases at V and 3 bases at J; junction bases unmatched: 12. CDR3 in DNA: TGTGCCTCCGGACTAGCATTGGAGGGCAAAAACATTCAGTACTTC. Its translation is CASGLALEGKNIQYF.

The chain has TRBV5-1 and TRBJ2-1; 8 nucleotides align to TRBD2. Germline loops: CDR1 SGHRS, CDR2 YFSETQ. This CDR3 spans 15 amino acids. Germline trimming cut 7 bases from V and 7 bases from J; bases unmatched to any gene: 13. The CDR3: CASGSGGAERNEQFF. The CDR3 DNA is TGCGCCAGCGGATCCGGGGGGGCCGAAAGAAATGAGCAGTTCTTC.

The V and J genes are TRBV7-2 and TRBJ2-7, with 8 positions matching TRBD1. Germline loops: CDR1 SGHTA, CDR2 FQGNSA. This CDR3 has 15 amino acids. The trim removed 5 bases at V and 2 bases at J, leaving 8 bases unmatched. The CDR3 bases are TGTGCCAGCAGCCTGGGACAGGCGACAACCTACGAGCAGTACTTC. This gives the protein CASSLGQATTYEQYF.

This chain joins TRBV15 and TRBJ1-1; 7 nucleotides line up with TRBD1. The CDR3 length is 12 residues. The V gene end was trimmed by 0 bases and the J gene end by 11 bases; junction bases not matched to a gene: 3. The germline V gene encodes CDR1 LNHNV and CDR2 YYDKDF (reference sequence). CDR3 sequence reads: CATSRDDRVAFF. CDR3 sequence (DNA): TGTGCCACCAGCAGAGACGACAGGGTGGCTTTCTTT.

In DNA form, the CDR3 reads TGCGCCAGCCCCCGGGACAGGGGACGCGAGGGTTCCTACGAGCAGTACTTC. Translating gives CASPRDRGREGSYEQYF. The V call is TRBV5-1, the J call TRBJ2-7; 10 nucleotides line up with TRBD1. With V trimmed by 7 bases and J by 1 base, 14 bases remained unmatched. The germline V gene encodes CDR1 SGHRS and CDR2 YFSETQ. The CDR3 consists of 17 residues. The whole variable domain, remainder taken from reference TRBV5-1 and TRBJ2-7, is KAGVTQTPRYLIKTRGQQVTLSCSPISGHRSVSWYQQTPGQGLQFLFEYFSETQRNKGNFPGRFSGRQFSNSRSEMNVSTLELGDSALYLCASPRDRGREGSYEQYFGPGTRLTVT.

The count of this clone is one. The chain joins TRBV14 to TRBJ1-2; the D is unclear. V was cut by 2 bases and J by 5 bases, with 15 bases left in between. The CDR3 has 15 amino acids. Germline V gives CDR1 SGHDN, CDR2 FVKESK. The DNA for the CDR3 is TGTGCCAGCAGCCAATACGGGATTCGGGAGTATGGCTACACCTTC. Its protein is CASSQYGIREYGYTF.

The chain combines TRBV10-3 with TRBJ2-2; 11 nucleotides align to TRBD2. After removal of 5 bases from V and 7 bases from J, the junction contained 9 bases not matched to a gene. The CDR3 extends over 16 amino acids. Germline V lookup: CDR1 ENHRY, CDR2 SYGVKD. CDR3 residues: CAISTLSGGAGGELFF. As DNA, the CDR3 is TGTGCCATCAGTACCCTTAGCGGGGGGGCCGGCGGGGAGCTGTTTTTT.

The genes are TRBV21-1 and TRBJ2-7; TRBD2, the D gene given by the table, was not confirmed from the DNA. TRBV21-1 counts as a pseudogene. This CDR3 comprises 16 residues. CDR3 sequence: CASSKGPGGPSREQYF. The CDR3, as DNA: TGTGCCAGCAGCAAAGGGCCGGGGGGGCCTTCGCGAGAGCAGTACTTC.

This sequence joins TRBV11-2 and TRBJ2-5, with TRBD2 identical over 9 bases. The CDR3 length is 16 residues. Germline V gene sequence: CDR1 SGHAT, CDR2 FQNNGV. Trimming cost V 6 bases and J 2 bases; bases outside gene matches: 10. CDR3 sequence: CASSYYGLAGQETQYF. The CDR3 DNA is TGTGCCAGCAGTTATTACGGTCTAGCGGGGCAAGAGACCCAGTACTTC. The full variable domain, with the rest looked up from reference TRBV11-2 and TRBJ2-5, is EAGVAQSPRYKIIEKRQSVAFWCNPISGHATLYWYQQILGQGPKLLIQFQNNGVVDDSQLPKDRFSAERLKGVDSTLKIQPAKLEDSAVYLCASSYYGLAGQETQYFGPGTRLLVL.

V and J are TRBV7-2 and TRBJ2-7; D perhaps matches TRBD1 (6 bases). CDR3 length: 14 amino acids. V was trimmed by 4 bases and J by 1 base, leaving 11 bases between them. The germline gives CDR1 SGHTA, CDR2 FQGNSA. The CDR3: CASSWTGTSYEQYF. The CDR3 coding sequence is TGTGCCAGCAGCTGGACCGGGACATCCTACGAGCAGTACTTC. The complete variable domain, with remaining parts taken from reference TRBV7-2 and TRBJ2-7, reads GAGVSQSPSNKVTEKGKDVELRCDPISGHTALYWYRQSLGQGLEFLIYFQGNSAPDKSGLPSDRFSAERTGGSVSTLTIQRTQQEDSAVYLCASSWTGTSYEQYFGPGTRLTVT.